Given below is one TCR beta chain in context. This record comes from a study of CD8 T cells in Susac syndrome. Random hexamers primed reverse transcription of about 0.5 to 1 ug RNA. An immunoSEQ multiplex PCR amplified TCR beta CDR3 over 54 Vbeta and 13 Jbeta. TCRdb re-analysed the immunoSEQ multiplex PCR reads in MiXCR, keeping a single row per CDR3 protein. This table has about 120,000 distinct CDR3 sequences, around 90% appearing once. The CDR3 loop spans 13 amino acids. The V gene's germline CDR1 is SGHRS and CDR2 YFSETQ. Trimming left V 4 bases short and J 1 base short, with 9 bases between. The source is a human donor in good health. The J gene is TRBJ2-7, the V gene TRBV5-1, with a weak D call TRBD1 (5 bases). Sample: CD4+ T cells from PBMCs. CDR3 protein: CASSLRQSYEQYF. The CDR3 coding sequence is TGCGCCAGCAGCCTTAGACAGTCCTACGAGCAGTACTTC.